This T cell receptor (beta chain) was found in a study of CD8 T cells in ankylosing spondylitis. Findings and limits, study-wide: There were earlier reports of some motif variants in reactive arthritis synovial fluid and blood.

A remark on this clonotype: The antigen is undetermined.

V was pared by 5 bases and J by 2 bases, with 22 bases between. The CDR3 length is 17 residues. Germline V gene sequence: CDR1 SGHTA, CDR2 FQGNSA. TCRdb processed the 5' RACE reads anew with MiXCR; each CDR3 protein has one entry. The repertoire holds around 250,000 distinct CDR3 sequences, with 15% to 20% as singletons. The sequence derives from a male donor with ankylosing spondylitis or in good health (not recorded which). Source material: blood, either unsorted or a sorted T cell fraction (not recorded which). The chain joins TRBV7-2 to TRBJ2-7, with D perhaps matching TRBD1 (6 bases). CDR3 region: CASSPPGPVRDTYEQYF. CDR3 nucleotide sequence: TGTGCCAGCAGCCCCCCGGGGCCAGTTAGGGACACCTACGAGCAGTACTTC.